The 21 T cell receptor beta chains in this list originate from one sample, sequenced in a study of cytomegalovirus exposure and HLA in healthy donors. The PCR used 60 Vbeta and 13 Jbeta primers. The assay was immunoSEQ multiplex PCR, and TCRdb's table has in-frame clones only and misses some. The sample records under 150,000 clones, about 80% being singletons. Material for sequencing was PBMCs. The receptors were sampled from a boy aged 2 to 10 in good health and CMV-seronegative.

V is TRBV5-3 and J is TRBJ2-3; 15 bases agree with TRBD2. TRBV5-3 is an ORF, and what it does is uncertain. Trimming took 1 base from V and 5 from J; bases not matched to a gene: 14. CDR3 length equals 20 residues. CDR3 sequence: CARSLHPPGLAGGRVDTQYF. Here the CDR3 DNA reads TGTGCCAGAAGCTTGCATCCCCCGGGACTAGCGGGGGGCCGCGTAGATACGCAGTATTTT.

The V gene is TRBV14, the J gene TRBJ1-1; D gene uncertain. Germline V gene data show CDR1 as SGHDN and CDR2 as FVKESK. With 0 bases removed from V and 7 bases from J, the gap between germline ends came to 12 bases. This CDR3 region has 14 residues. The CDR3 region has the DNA TGTGCCAGCAGCCAAGATCGGAGTCAGAGTGAAGCTTTCTTT. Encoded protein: CASSQDRSQSEAFF.

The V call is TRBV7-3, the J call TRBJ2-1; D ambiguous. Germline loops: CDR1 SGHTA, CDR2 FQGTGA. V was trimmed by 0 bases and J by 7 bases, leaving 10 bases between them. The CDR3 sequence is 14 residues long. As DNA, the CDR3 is TGTGCCAGCAGCTTAACAGATGGTGAGAATGAGCAGTTCTTC. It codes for CASSLTDGENEQFF.

The CDR3 here is CASSGSVGENSPLHF. The CDR3 DNA sequence: TGTGCCAGCAGTGGGTCCGTCGGGGAAAATTCACCCCTCCACTTT. The chain combines TRBV25-1 with TRBJ1-6; D is unclear. Per the germline V gene, CDR1 is MGHDK and CDR2 is SYGVNS. CDR3 length equals 15 residues. Trimming shortened V by 4 bases and J by 7 bases, and 14 bases separated the two germline ends.

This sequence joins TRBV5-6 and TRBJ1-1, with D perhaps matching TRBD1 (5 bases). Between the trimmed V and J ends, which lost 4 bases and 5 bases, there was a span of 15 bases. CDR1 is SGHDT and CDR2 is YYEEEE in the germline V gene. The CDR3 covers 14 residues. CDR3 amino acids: CASSPGTSGTEAFF. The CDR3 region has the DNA TGTGCCAGCAGCCCAGGGACTTCAGGGACTGAAGCTTTCTTT.

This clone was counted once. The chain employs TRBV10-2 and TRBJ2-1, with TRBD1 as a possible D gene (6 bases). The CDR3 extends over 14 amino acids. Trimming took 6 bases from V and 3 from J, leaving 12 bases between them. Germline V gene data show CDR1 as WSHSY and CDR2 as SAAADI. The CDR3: CASRQGFFYNEQFF. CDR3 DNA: TGCGCCAGCAGACAGGGTTTCTTCTACAATGAGCAGTTCTTC.

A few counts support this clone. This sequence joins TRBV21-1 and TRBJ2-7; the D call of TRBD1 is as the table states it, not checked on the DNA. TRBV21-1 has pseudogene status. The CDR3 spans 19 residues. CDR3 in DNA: TGTGCCAGCAGCACCGGACAGGGGGGACATCTGAACTTCTCCTACGAGCAGTACTTC. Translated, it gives CASSTGQGGHLNFSYEQYF.

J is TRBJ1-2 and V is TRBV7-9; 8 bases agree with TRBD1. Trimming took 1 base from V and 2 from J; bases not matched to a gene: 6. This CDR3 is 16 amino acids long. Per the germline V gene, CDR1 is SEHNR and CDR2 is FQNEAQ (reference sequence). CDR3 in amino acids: CASSLVGTGLNYGYTF. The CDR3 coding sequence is TGTGCCAGCAGCTTAGTGGGGACAGGTCTGAACTATGGCTACACCTTC.

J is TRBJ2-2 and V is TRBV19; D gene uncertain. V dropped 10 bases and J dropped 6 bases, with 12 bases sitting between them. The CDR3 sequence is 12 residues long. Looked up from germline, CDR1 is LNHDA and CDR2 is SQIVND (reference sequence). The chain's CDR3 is CATSGTAGELFF. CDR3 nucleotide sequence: TGTGCCACCTCAGGTACGGCCGGGGAGCTGTTTTTT.

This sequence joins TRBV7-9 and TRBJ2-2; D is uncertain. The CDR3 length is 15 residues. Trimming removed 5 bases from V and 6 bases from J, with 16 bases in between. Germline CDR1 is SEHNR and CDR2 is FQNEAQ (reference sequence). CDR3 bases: TGTGCCAGCAGCCCCCGCCAACTAATGGCCGGGGAGCTGTTTTTT. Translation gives CASSPRQLMAGELFF.

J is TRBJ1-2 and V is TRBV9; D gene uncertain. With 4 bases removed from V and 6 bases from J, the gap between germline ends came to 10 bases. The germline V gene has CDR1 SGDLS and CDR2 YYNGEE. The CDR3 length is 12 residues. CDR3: CASSFGRDGYTF. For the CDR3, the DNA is TGTGCCAGCAGCTTCGGGAGAGATGGCTACACCTTC.

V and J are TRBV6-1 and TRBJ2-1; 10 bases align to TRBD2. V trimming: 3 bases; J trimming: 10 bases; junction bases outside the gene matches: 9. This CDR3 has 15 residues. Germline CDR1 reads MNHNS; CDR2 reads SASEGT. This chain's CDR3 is CASSERSGGALEQFF. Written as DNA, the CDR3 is TGTGCCAGCAGTGAGCGAAGCGGGGGGGCCTTAGAGCAGTTCTTC.

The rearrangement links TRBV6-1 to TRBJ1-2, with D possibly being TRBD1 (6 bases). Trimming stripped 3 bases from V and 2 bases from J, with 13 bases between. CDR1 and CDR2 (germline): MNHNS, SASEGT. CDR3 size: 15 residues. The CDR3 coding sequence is TGTGCCAGCAGTGAGAGGCAGGGGAGAAACTATGGCTACACCTTC. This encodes CASSERQGRNYGYTF.

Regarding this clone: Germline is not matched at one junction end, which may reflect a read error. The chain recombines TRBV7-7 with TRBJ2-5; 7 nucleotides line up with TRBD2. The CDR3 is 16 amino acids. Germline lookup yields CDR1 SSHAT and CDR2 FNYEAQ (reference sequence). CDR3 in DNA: TGTGCTAGCAGCCTGACCCCAGAAGCGGGAAAAGAGACCCAGTACTTC. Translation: CASSLTPEAGKETQYF.

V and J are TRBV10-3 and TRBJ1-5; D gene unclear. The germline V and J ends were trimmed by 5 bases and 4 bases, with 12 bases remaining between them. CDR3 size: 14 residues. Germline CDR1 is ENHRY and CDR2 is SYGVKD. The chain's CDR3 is CAISPTAGNQPQHF. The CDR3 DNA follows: TGTGCCATCAGTCCGACGGCGGGGAATCAGCCCCAGCATTTT.

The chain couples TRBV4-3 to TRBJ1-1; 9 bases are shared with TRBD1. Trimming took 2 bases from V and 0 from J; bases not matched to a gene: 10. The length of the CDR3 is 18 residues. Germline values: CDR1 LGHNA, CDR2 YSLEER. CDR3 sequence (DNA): TGCGCCAGCAGCCAATCCCAACAGGGGGCATTTATGAACACTGAAGCTTTCTTT. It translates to CASSQSQQGAFMNTEAFF.

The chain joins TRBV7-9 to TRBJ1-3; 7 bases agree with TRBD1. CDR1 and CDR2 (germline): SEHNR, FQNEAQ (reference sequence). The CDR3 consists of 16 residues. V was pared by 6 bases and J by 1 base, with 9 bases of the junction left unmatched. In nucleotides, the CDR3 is TGTGCCAGCAGTCCCGGGGACAGAGGTTCTGGAAACACCATATATTTT. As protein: CASSPGDRGSGNTIYF.

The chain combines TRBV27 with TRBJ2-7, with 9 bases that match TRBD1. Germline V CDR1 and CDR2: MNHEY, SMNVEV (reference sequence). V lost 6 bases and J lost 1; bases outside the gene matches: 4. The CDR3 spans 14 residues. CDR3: CASRFGQGSYEQYF. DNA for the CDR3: TGTGCCAGCAGATTTGGACAGGGGTCCTACGAGCAGTACTTC.

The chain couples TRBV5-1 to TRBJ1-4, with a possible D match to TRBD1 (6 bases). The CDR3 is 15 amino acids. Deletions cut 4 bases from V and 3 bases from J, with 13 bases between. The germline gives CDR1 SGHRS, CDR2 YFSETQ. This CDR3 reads CASSRQDRPNEKLFF. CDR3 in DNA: TGCGCCAGCAGCCGCCAGGACAGACCTAATGAAAAACTGTTTTTT.

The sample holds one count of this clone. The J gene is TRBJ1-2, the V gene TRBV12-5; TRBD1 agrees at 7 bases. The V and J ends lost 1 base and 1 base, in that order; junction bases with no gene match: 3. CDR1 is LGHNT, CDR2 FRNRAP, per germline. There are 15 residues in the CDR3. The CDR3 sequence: CASGLGPGGNYGYTF. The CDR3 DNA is TGTGCTAGTGGTTTGGGTCCAGGGGGTAACTATGGCTACACCTTC.

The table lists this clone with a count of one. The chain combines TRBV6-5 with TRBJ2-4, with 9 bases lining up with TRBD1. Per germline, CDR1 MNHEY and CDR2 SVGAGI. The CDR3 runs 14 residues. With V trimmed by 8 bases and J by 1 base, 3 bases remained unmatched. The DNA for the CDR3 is TGTGCCAGCCAGGGGACAGGGGCCAAAAACATTCAGTACTTC. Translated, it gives CASQGTGAKNIQYF.